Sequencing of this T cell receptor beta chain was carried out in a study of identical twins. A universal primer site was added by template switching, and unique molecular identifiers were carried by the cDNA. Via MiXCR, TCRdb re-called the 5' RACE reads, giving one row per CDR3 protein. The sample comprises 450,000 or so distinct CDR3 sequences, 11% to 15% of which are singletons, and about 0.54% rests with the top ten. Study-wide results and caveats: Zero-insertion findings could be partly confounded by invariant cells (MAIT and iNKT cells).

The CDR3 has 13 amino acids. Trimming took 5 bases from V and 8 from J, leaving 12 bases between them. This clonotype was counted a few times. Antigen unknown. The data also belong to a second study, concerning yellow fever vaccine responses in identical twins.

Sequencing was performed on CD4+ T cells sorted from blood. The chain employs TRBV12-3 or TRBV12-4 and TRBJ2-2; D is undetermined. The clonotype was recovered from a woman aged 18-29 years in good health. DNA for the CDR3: TGTGCCAGCAGTCACCGCCCGGTGGGGGAGCTGTTTTTT. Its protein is CASSHRPVGELFF.